These 26 T cell receptor beta chains came from one sample sequenced in a study of CD8+ T cells in alopecia areata listed by TCRdb under 2018. The library relied on the immunoSEQ multiplex PCR assay. To provide template for TCR sequencing, every sample had RNA extracted and reverse transcribed into cDNA. Drawn from immuneACCESS, this table holds only the in-frame rearrangements with V and J called that TCRdb kept. Clones are partly lost; checked studies trace under half to an unresolved V gene and leave the rest unexplained. Present in this sample are some 200,000 clones, approximately 53% of which were seen just once. Roughly 5.3% of the sample rests with the top ten. Material: CD8+ T cells sorted from blood. These receptors all stem from a human donor in good health.

The chain uses TRBV30 and TRBJ2-2; TRBD2 is a possible D gene (5 bases). CDR3 size: 14 residues. The germline V gene encodes CDR1 GTSNPN and CDR2 SVGIG (reference sequence). Deletions cut 4 bases from V and 6 bases from J, with 15 bases between. As DNA, the CDR3 is TGTGCCTGGACCCGAGCGGCTGTCGCCGGGGAGCTGTTTTTT. As protein: CAWTRAAVAGELFF. Combining the CDR3 with reference TRBV30 and TRBJ2-2 gives the whole variable domain SQTIHQWPATLVQPVGSPLSLECTVEGTSNPNLYWYRQAAGRGLQLLFYSVGIGQISSEVPQNLSASRPQDRQFILSSKKLLLSDSGFYLCAWTRAAVAGELFFGEGSRLTVL.

The chain recombines TRBV27 with TRBJ2-3, with D possibly TRBD2 on 5 matching bases. The CDR3 has 16 residues. In germline, CDR1 is MNHEY, CDR2 SMNVEV (reference sequence). V was clipped by 2 bases and J by 4 bases, with 16 bases between them. CDR3 loop: CASSLLRPSGADTQYF. The CDR3 bases are TGTGCCAGCAGTTTACTTAGGCCATCCGGGGCAGATACGCAGTATTTT.

This clone has only one observation. The rearrangement joins TRBV30 to TRBJ2-7, with 9 bases aligning to TRBD1. The CDR3 runs to 15 residues. Trimming took 0 bases from V and 3 from J; bases not matched to a gene: 6. The germline V gene encodes CDR1 GTSNPN and CDR2 SVGIG (reference sequence). The CDR3 DNA sequence: TGTGCCTGGAGTGTACCGGGACAGGGTATCTACGAGCAGTACTTC. Protein sequence: CAWSVPGQGIYEQYF.

This chain uses TRBV5-6 with TRBJ1-2, with D maybe TRBD1 (6 bases). CDR1 and CDR2 (germline): SGHDT, YYEEEE. Trimming took 4 bases from V and 6 from J, leaving 16 bases between them. This CDR3 is 14 amino acids long. The CDR3 DNA reads TGTGCCAGCAGCCACCCCCTGGAGGGGGATGGCTACACCTTC. Its protein product is CASSHPLEGDGYTF.

In the case of this clone: No DNA is shown, since the ends of the CDR3 on it are uncertain; the CDR3 is the one TCRdb lists. V is TRBV27 and J is TRBJ2-5; TRBD2 is the table's D call, not checked against the DNA. The CDR3 is made up of 14 amino acids, end residues included. Germline V gene data show CDR1 as MNHEY and CDR2 as SMNVEV (reference sequence). This CDR3 reads CASSSSGYQETQYF.

This clone was seen only once. The chain uses TRBV25-1 and TRBJ2-5; 9 bases are shared with TRBD2. The J segment lost 3 bases and the V segment lost 3 bases, leaving 5 bases of the junction unmatched. Germline lookup yields CDR1 MGHDK and CDR2 SYGVNS. CDR3 length equals 15 residues. CDR3 loop: CASSELSSGEETQYF. CDR3 nucleotide sequence: TGTGCCAGCAGTGAGTTGTCTAGCGGGGAAGAGACCCAGTACTTC.

In its sample, this clone was seen many times. The chain links TRBV7-9 to TRBJ2-1; tentative D call: TRBD2 (6 bases). Trimming took off 0 bases at V and 4 bases at J, with 10 bases between the two ends. CDR1 and CDR2 from the germline V gene are SEHNR and FQNEAQ (reference sequence). There are 15 residues in the CDR3. The CDR3 nucleotides are TGTGCCAGCAGCTTAGCGGGGGGAAATTACAATGAGCAGTTCTTC. The encoded protein is CASSLAGGNYNEQFF.

The chain is built from TRBV19 and TRBJ2-1; the match to TRBD1 covers 8 bases. Germline V gene lookup returns CDR1 LNHDA and CDR2 SQIVND (reference sequence). The CDR3 is 13 residues long. The trim removed 6 bases at V and 4 bases at J, leaving 2 bases unmatched. The CDR3 coding sequence is TGTGCCAGTAGGAGGACAGGGTACAATGAGCAGTTCTTC. Translation gives CASRRTGYNEQFF.

The genes are TRBV2 and TRBJ1-4; no definite D call. CDR1 and CDR2 from the germline V gene are SNHLY and FYNNEI. Trimming stripped 6 bases from V and 5 bases from J, with 7 bases between. This CDR3 region has 12 residues. CDR3 in DNA: TGTGCCAGCAGGCCGTTGAATGAAAAACTGTTTTTT. Translated: CASRPLNEKLFF.

The rearrangement links TRBV14 to TRBJ1-1, with a tentative D call TRBD1 (5 bases). The germline V and J ends were trimmed by 2 bases and 0 bases, with 13 bases remaining between them. CDR1 and CDR2 (germline): SGHDN, FVKESK. The CDR3 totals 16 residues. In nucleotides, the CDR3 is TGTGCCAGCAGCCAATTGGGTCGGGGGGTGAACACTGAAGCTTTCTTT. Amino acids: CASSQLGRGVNTEAFF.

The chain couples TRBV7-9 to TRBJ2-1, with D possibly being TRBD1 or TRBD2 (5 bases each). CDR3 size: 15 residues. Deletions cut 4 bases from V and 10 bases from J, with 20 bases between. Germline V gives CDR1 SEHNR, CDR2 FQNEAQ (reference sequence). The CDR3: CASSSRDRRSREQFF. The CDR3 DNA is TGTGCCAGCAGCTCCCGGGACCGCCGGTCGAGGGAGCAGTTCTTC.

This clone has more than one count but fewer than ten. The V call is TRBV5-1, the J call TRBJ1-2; 7 nucleotides match TRBD1. The CDR3 covers 15 residues. Germline values: CDR1 SGHRS, CDR2 YFSETQ. The V segment lost 3 bases and the J segment 6 bases; nucleotides outside the gene matches: 11. DNA for the CDR3: TGCGCCAGCAGCTACACAGGGGAGAGTATGGATGGCTACACCTTC. Translation: CASSYTGESMDGYTF.

The V call is TRBV11-2, the J call TRBJ1-2; D is uncertain. The CDR3 runs to 12 residues. CDR1 is SGHAT, CDR2 FQNNGV, per germline. The V and J ends lost 4 bases and 8 bases respectively, with 11 bases between them. CDR3 coding DNA: TGTGCCAGCAGCTCGCAGACTGGGGGCTACACCTTC. The encoded protein is CASSSQTGGYTF.

This clone was counted between two and nine times. V usage is TRBV29-1 and J usage is TRBJ2-5; D ambiguous. This CDR3 spans 14 amino acids. The V and J ends lost 4 bases and 5 bases respectively, with 17 bases between them. The germline V gene encodes CDR1 SQVTM and CDR2 ANQGSEA. CDR3 coding DNA: TGCAGCGTTGTGGCCCCCTACCTCCGGGAGACCCAGTACTTC. This gives the protein CSVVAPYLRETQYF.

The rearrangement links TRBV7-9 to TRBJ1-5; 8 bases are a match to TRBD1. CDR1 is SEHNR and CDR2 is FQNEAQ in the germline V gene (reference sequence). The CDR3 is made up of 15 amino acids. V was pared by 5 bases and J by 2 bases, with 5 bases of the junction left unmatched. The CDR3 loop is CASSLPGGGNQPQHF. DNA for the CDR3: TGTGCCAGCAGCCTGCCAGGGGGCGGCAATCAGCCCCAGCATTTT.

Only a few counts were recorded for this clone. Additional DNA sequences in this sample encode the identical CDR3. The chain uses TRBV2 and TRBJ2-2; a possible D gene is TRBD2 (5 bases). V lost 5 bases, J lost 1 base, and 5 bases lay in between. Germline CDR1 is SNHLY and CDR2 is FYNNEI. The length of the CDR3 is 13 residues. The CDR3 loop is CASSRGNTGELFF. The DNA of the CDR3 is TGTGCCAGCAGTCGGGGGAACACCGGGGAGCTGTTTTTT.

This clone was counted between two and nine times. The chain combines TRBV19 with TRBJ2-3; D is perhaps TRBD2 (6 bases). This CDR3 has 13 amino acids. CDR1 is LNHDA, CDR2 SQIVND, per germline (reference sequence). Trimming removed 8 bases from V and 5 bases from J, with 14 bases in between. CDR3 protein: CASGGRPKDTQYF. Here the CDR3 DNA reads TGTGCCAGTGGGGGGAGGCCGAAAGATACGCAGTATTTT. Full variable domain (rest looked up from reference TRBV19 and TRBJ2-3): DGGITQSPKYLFRKEGQNVTLSCEQNLNHDAMYWYRQDPGQGLRLIYYSQIVNDFQKGDIAEGYSVSREKKESFPLTVTSAQKNPTAFYLCASGGRPKDTQYFGPGTRLTVL.

This rearrangement joins TRBV6-5 to TRBJ1-5; 7 bases match TRBD1. This CDR3 has 12 amino acids. The V and J ends lost 2 bases and 9 bases, in that order; junction bases with no gene match: 1. Germline CDR1 MNHEY, CDR2 SVGAGI. CDR3 bases: TGTGCCAGCAGTTACCCAGGGGGGCCCCAGCATTTT. Translation: CASSYPGGPQHF.

The V gene is TRBV10-2, the J gene TRBJ2-1, with D perhaps given as TRBD1 or TRBD2 (5 bases each). Germline V gene sequence: CDR1 WSHSY, CDR2 SAAADI. V dropped 8 bases and J dropped 3 bases, with 14 bases sitting between them. This CDR3 has 14 residues. The DNA of the CDR3 is TGCGCCAGCGGGACGTCGCGTATCTACAATGAGCAGTTCTTC. Its protein is CASGTSRIYNEQFF.

The chain links TRBV7-9 to TRBJ2-1; TRBD1 might be the D (6 bases). Trimming shortened V by 4 bases and J by 9 bases, and 13 bases separated the two germline ends. The CDR3 length is 13 residues. Germline V CDR1 and CDR2: SEHNR, FQNEAQ (reference sequence). CDR3 sequence: CASSSSQGSEQFF. The CDR3, as DNA: TGTGCCAGCAGCTCATCACAGGGAAGTGAGCAGTTCTTC.

The rearrangement joins TRBV6-1 to TRBJ2-4; weak D call: TRBD1 (6 bases). The CDR3 is made up of 17 amino acids. Trimming pared 3 bases from V and 0 bases from J, leaving 15 bases between. Germline V gene sequence: CDR1 MNHNS, CDR2 SASEGT. CDR3 DNA: TGTGCCAGCAGTGATTTGGGGACAATGCTAGCCAAAAACATTCAGTACTTC. Translation: CASSDLGTMLAKNIQYF.

By frequency in the sample, this clone is medium-sized. The chain recombines TRBV19 with TRBJ2-1; 10 nucleotides align to TRBD2. Germline CDR1 is LNHDA and CDR2 is SQIVND (reference sequence). CDR3 length equals 16 residues. The J segment lost 10 bases and the V segment lost 5 bases, leaving 14 bases of the junction unmatched. CDR3 in amino acids: CASSAGPAGGPEEQFF. The CDR3 DNA follows: TGTGCCAGTAGTGCAGGTCCAGCGGGGGGGCCGGAGGAGCAGTTCTTC. The full variable domain, completed using reference TRBV19 and TRBJ2-1, is DGGITQSPKYLFRKEGQNVTLSCEQNLNHDAMYWYRQDPGQGLRLIYYSQIVNDFQKGDIAEGYSVSREKKESFPLTVTSAQKNPTAFYLCASSAGPAGGPEEQFFGPGTRLTVL.

Note on this clone: One end of the junction varies from germline; a read error may be responsible. V is TRBV7-9 and J is TRBJ1-1; D not certain. CDR3 length: 11 residues. Germline V gene sequence: CDR1 SEHNR, CDR2 FQNEAQ (reference sequence). CDR3 in DNA: TGTGCCAGCGGCTTGAACACTGAAGCTTTCTTT. It specifies CASGLNTEAFF.

The V gene is TRBV6-5, the J gene TRBJ2-7; D not resolved. Per germline, CDR1 MNHEY and CDR2 SVGAGI. The CDR3 is made up of 12 amino acids. V dropped 4 bases and J dropped 7 bases, with 11 bases sitting between them. The CDR3: CASSSDRLEQYF. The CDR3 DNA reads as TGTGCCAGCAGTTCCGACCGTCTGGAGCAGTACTTC.

The chain employs TRBV7-9 and TRBJ2-2, with 8 nucleotides matching TRBD2. This CDR3 is built from 15 residues. Germline V gives CDR1 SEHNR, CDR2 FQNEAQ (reference sequence). CDR3: CAATGGAVLTGELFF. DNA of the CDR3: TGTGCTGCTACCGGGGGGGCAGTCCTCACCGGGGAGCTGTTTTTT.

This clone appeared a few times. The chain is built from TRBV29-1 and TRBJ2-2, with 7 bases matching TRBD1. The germline V gene has CDR1 SQVTM and CDR2 ANQGSEA. V lost 6 bases and J lost 4; bases outside the gene matches: 8. CDR3 size: 14 residues. DNA for the CDR3: TGCAGCGTCGCCGGGACAGAAAGCACCGGGGAGCTGTTTTTT. Its protein is CSVAGTESTGELFF.